The rows below give T cell receptor beta chains drawn from one sample of a study of blood T cell repertoires in COVID-19. Generated by immunoSEQ multiplex PCR, the TCRdb table keeps only in-frame clones and is missing some. Here the sample spans about 250,000 clones, roughly nine tenths being singletons. The material sequenced was peripheral blood. The receptors shown here come from a young man with active or convalescent COVID-19. Both conserved end residues are part of each CDR3. The D gene is left open where the match is weak. Expanded clones are given a class, and other clones once, few, many or no size at all.

j_call,d_call,clone_size,v_call,cdr3_nt,cdr3_aa
TRBJ2-7,-,-,TRBV7-2,TGTGCCAGCAGCGTAACTAGCACCTACGAGCAGTACTTC,CASSVTSTYEQYF
TRBJ2-7,TRBD1,-,TRBV25-1,TGTGCCAGCAGTGAATGGACAGGCGAAACCTACGAGCAGTACTTC,CASSEWTGETYEQYF
TRBJ2-2,-,once,TRBV6-4,TGTGCCAGCAGTGCGCACGGCGGAAATACGAACACCGGGGAGCTGTTTTTT,CASSAHGGNTNTGELFF
TRBJ1-1,TRBD1,-,TRBV30,TGTGCCTGGAGTGCCGTACCGGGACAGGGAAGTGCTTTCTTT,CAWSAVPGQGSAFF
TRBJ2-3,-,-,TRBV11-1,TGTGCCAGCAGCTTACCGTCGACGGGAACGCAGTATTTT,CASSLPSTGTQYF
TRBJ1-1,-,-,TRBV19,TGTGCCAGTAGTGGGCCTATGAACACTGAAGCTTTCTTT,CASSGPMNTEAFF
TRBJ2-1,TRBD2,-,TRBV5-4,TGTGCCAGCAGCCCGGTCGGGGGAGGGGACTCCTACAATGAGCAGTTCTTC,CASSPVGGGDSYNEQFF
TRBJ2-5,-,-,TRBV7-9,TGTGCCAGCAGCTCCAATCCGGGACTGGGCATTTACTTC,CASSSNPGLGIYF
TRBJ1-2,-,once,TRBV5-5,TGTGCCAGCAGCTTGGGAACAGGGAGACTCTGGTTTGATGTCTACACCTTC,CASSLGTGRLWFDVYTF
TRBJ2-3,TRBD2,-,TRBV18,TGTGCCAGCTCACAGACTAGCGGTAGCACAGATACGCAGTATTTT,CASSQTSGSTDTQYF
TRBJ2-7,-,-,TRBV7-2,TGTGCCAGCAGCTTAGAATCGGGAAACTCCTACGAGCAGTACTTC,CASSLESGNSYEQYF
TRBJ2-7,-,many,TRBV19,TGTGCCAGTAGTATAGGTGGACTCTCCTACGAGCAGTACTTC,CASSIGGLSYEQYF
TRBJ1-3,TRBD1,-,TRBV9,TGTGCCAGCAGCGGGGACAGGGTGGGAAACACCATATATTTT,CASSGDRVGNTIYF
TRBJ2-1,-,-,TRBV28,TGTGCCAGCAGTTCCCTCGGGCGGGGCTCCTACAATGAGCAGTTCTTC,CASSSLGRGSYNEQFF
TRBJ2-7,TRBD2,-,TRBV7-2,TGTGCCAGCAGCCCCAATAGCGGGGGGACCTACGAGCAGTACTTC,CASSPNSGGTYEQYF
TRBJ2-7,TRBD2,-,TRBV28,TGTGCCAGCAGTATAGCGGGAGGGCCGGTCGAGCAGTACTTC,CASSIAGGPVEQYF
TRBJ2-7,TRBD2,-,TRBV5-1,TGCGCCAGCAGCTTGGGGACTAGCGGGAACGAGCAGTACTTC,CASSLGTSGNEQYF
TRBJ2-3,-,-,TRBV3-1/TRBV3-2,TGTGCCAGCAGCCAAGTGGGGGGGCGGACAGATACGCAGTATTTT,CASSQVGGRTDTQYF
TRBJ1-1,-,-,TRBV7-3,TGTGCCAGCAGCCCCCACGGCTTGGGCAGTGAAGCTTTCTTT,CASSPHGLGSEAFF
TRBJ2-5,TRBD1,-,TRBV4-3,TGCAGGGGGCCCCAAGAGACCCAGTACTTC,CRGPQETQYF